This entry is about one T cell receptor beta chain. This clone's antigen is unknown. Base qualities are not provided; no much larger clone lies one nucleotide away. The data originate from a study of blood T cells in healthy people across ages (dated by TCRdb to between 2014 and 2016). As for the study more broadly: In model experiments, template switching captured roughly one uniquely barcoded TCR beta cDNA molecule for every two T cells. Age-related changes in TCR beta repertoire diversity were measured in the study by deep sequencing normalized with unique cDNA molecular identifiers. Four age groups were formed from the donors: young (average 16 years), middle-aged (roughly 38), aged (approximately 60) and long-lived (about 75). To avoid experimental bias, donors of different ages were distributed randomly across sequencing lanes. Using the same blood draw, the study looked at two additional independent replicas of 1 million unique cDNA reads for two donors, one aged 18 to 29 and the other aged 80 or older.

From the cysteine up to the phenylalanine, the CDR3 has a length of 18 residues. Here the CDR3 DNA is all that survives: 54 bases in frame from base 1. CDR1 and CDR2, looked up from the germline V gene, are SGHVS and FNYEAQ. Ends trimmed: V by 1 base, J by 4 bases; bases unmatched to a gene: 12. On the study overall, not on this receptor specifically: Because profiling used bulk unsorted PBMCs, naive and antigen-experienced compartments could not be compared conclusively. The percentage of naive T cells measured by flow cytometry correlated strongly with observed TCR beta diversity. Because the CMV infection status of the donors was unknown, age-related changes in expanded clonotypes may potentially have been confounded. As age increased, observed TCR beta diversity per million T cells dropped in a roughly linear way, and a significant reduction was already evident by age 40. Compared with the aged group, the long-lived group had more naive CD4+ T cells, fewer expanded clones and increased TCR diversity, suggesting age selection. Estimates of total diversity based on one million sequenced T cells were regarded as lower bounds and as underestimates.

Library generation was performed with 5' RACE. The listed sequencing device is Illumina HiSeq 2500. A second about 7 to 12 cycle PCR used a sample-barcoded 5' primer and a J-beta primer mix. A template-switch 5' adaptor carrying 12 random nucleotides introduced a unique molecular identifier onto each TCR beta cDNA molecule. Each sample yielded at least 3 million CDR3-containing paired-end reads. First-strand cDNA was synthesized from all RNA with the Mint cDNA synthesis kit, primed by a TRBC-specific oligonucleotide. After uracil-DNA glycosylase treatment, a first 18-cycle PCR used universal primers M1SS and BC2_uni_R on all cDNA. The paper's processing steps were these. Each sample was normalized by randomly selecting 1 million high-quality reads, each carrying a distinct molecular identifier. Instead of being binned into consensus sequences, reads with shared molecular identifiers were discarded. CDR3 identification, clonotype clustering and error correction used MiTCR with a Q25 quality threshold and the strictest error-elimination algorithm. A nonparametric unseen species model using Euler transformation provided a lower-bound estimate of total TCR beta diversity. TCRdb reprocessed the public reads (quality trimming at Q25 with fastp, clone calling with MiXCR) and kept in-frame beta chains. Entries that share a CDR3 protein sequence are merged under the most common genes and DNA. The V and J calls were not made by the authors but by TCRdb's processing. The sample has roughly 800,000 distinct CDR3 sequences on record, roughly 50% of them singletons. About 42% of the sample is held by the ten biggest clonotypes.

Donors were around 37 systemically healthy Caucasian individuals from Russia aged roughly 6 to 90 years. Around 9.8 milliliters of peripheral blood were collected from each donor into EDTA-treated Vacutainer tubes. PBMCs were isolated by Ficoll-Paque density-gradient centrifugation, with at least 7 million obtained per sample. Trizol reagent was used to extract total RNA from the PBMCs, yielding at least 6 micrograms per sample. The percentages of naive CD45RAhigh/CD27high T cells were determined by flow cytometry on a PBMC aliquot from every donor. Sequencing was carried out using blood. Recombination connected TRBV7-6 to TRBJ2-1; a stretch of 8 junction bases matches TRBD2. The receptor's source is an elderly man in good health. The DNA sequence follows: TGTGCCAGCAGCTTAGACGTCTCTGGGGCGGGAGGTTACAATGAGCAGTTCTTC. It encodes CASSLDVSGAGGYNEQFF.